A selection of T cell receptor beta chains follows, all from one sample in a study of early T cells in non-severe SARS-CoV-2 infection. TCRdb called the 5' RACE reads again in MiXCR, with one record for every CDR3 protein. The table includes 35,000 to 50,000 distinct CDR3 sequences, roughly 23% detected once. The sequencing here drew on whole blood, taken at baseline. The receptors were gathered from an adult who was a healthcare worker with PCR-confirmed SARS-CoV-2 infection or an uninfected control (not recorded which). Each CDR3 is given with its conserved first and last residue. D genes are given only for firm matches. Size is omitted from some rows. Given values are once, few, many or a class for expanded clones.

V	size	J	D	CDR3	DNA
TRBV12-3/TRBV12-4	few	TRBJ1-2	.	CASSLSPRPSYGYTF	TGTGCCAGCAGTTTGAGTCCCAGGCCCAGCTATGGCTACACCTTC
TRBV5-1	.	TRBJ2-2	.	CASSTGHGDTGELFF	TGCGCCAGCAGCACCGGGCACGGCGACACCGGGGAGCTGTTTTTT
TRBV29-1	.	TRBJ1-1	.	CSVAGRMNTEAFF	TGCAGCGTGGCAGGACGCATGAACACTGAAGCTTTCTTT
TRBV7-9	.	TRBJ2-7	.	CASSLVNRGLEQYF	TGTGCCAGCAGCTTAGTAAACCGGGGCCTCGAGCAGTACTTC
TRBV12-3/TRBV12-4	.	TRBJ2-1	.	CASKMSAGHNEQFF	TGTGCCAGCAAAATGTCGGCGGGGCACAATGAGCAGTTCTTC
TRBV20-1	few	TRBJ2-3	.	CSAGTVTVLKDTQYF	TGCAGTGCGGGAACGGTGACCGTCCTCAAAGATACGCAGTATTTT
TRBV5-1	few	TRBJ2-7	.	CASSLYGGSYEQYF	TGCGCCAGCAGCTTGTACGGGGGTTCCTACGAGCAGTACTTC
TRBV7-8	many	TRBJ1-5	.	CASSLETIGQKISNQPQHF	TGTGCCAGCAGCTTAGAAACCATAGGACAGAAAATTAGCAATCAGCCCCAGCATTTT
TRBV7-2	.	TRBJ1-4	TRBD1	CASSPRTGLNEKLFF	TGTGCCAGCAGCCCAAGGACAGGACTAAATGAAAAACTGTTTTTT
TRBV19	.	TRBJ2-2	.	CASKSPNTGELFF	TGTGCCAGTAAGAGCCCTAACACCGGGGAGCTGTTTTTT
TRBV28	.	TRBJ1-2	.	CASSFEGPYGYTF	TGTGCCAGCAGTTTTGAGGGACCCTATGGCTACACCTTC
TRBV4-2	.	TRBJ2-5	TRBD2	CASSQDRGGQETQYF	TGTGCCAGCAGCCAAGACCGGGGGGGCCAAGAGACCCAGTACTTC
TRBV2	.	TRBJ1-1	.	CASSLWSEAFF	TGTGCCAGCAGCCTTTGGAGTGAAGCTTTCTTT
TRBV3-1	few	TRBJ1-6	.	CASRQAKGPLHF	TGTGCCAGCAGACAAGCAAAGGGTCCCCTCCACTTT
TRBV7-9	many	TRBJ1-6	.	CASSPSGNSPLHF	TGTGCCAGCAGCCCCTCAGGGAATTCACCCCTCCACTTT
TRBV6-1	few	TRBJ1-4	.	CAISEIEKLFF	TGTGCCATCTCGGAAATCGAAAAACTGTTTTTT
TRBV19	.	TRBJ2-3	TRBD2	CASSIGGGVVDTQYF	TGTGCCAGTAGTATAGGCGGGGGGGTGGTAGATACGCAGTATTTT
TRBV6-2/TRBV6-3	.	TRBJ2-3	.	CASSYPSQRYTDTQYF	TGTGCCAGCAGTTACCCCTCCCAGCGGTACACAGATACGCAGTATTTT
TRBV29-1	medium-sized	TRBJ2-5	TRBD1	CSVEPPGQGAFRETQYF	TGCAGCGTTGAGCCTCCGGGACAGGGGGCCTTCCGAGAGACCCAGTACTTC
TRBV6-2/TRBV6-3	.	TRBJ2-5	.	CASIPAFQETQYF	TGTGCCAGCATCCCAGCGTTCCAAGAGACCCAGTACTTC
TRBV5-1	few	TRBJ1-6	.	CASSLEGTNSPLHF	TGCGCCAGCAGCTTGGAAGGCACTAATTCACCCCTCCACTTT
TRBV20-1	.	TRBJ1-6	.	CSASLSSYNSPLHF	TGCAGTGCTAGTTTAAGCTCCTATAATTCACCCCTCCACTTT